The 27 T cell receptor beta chains presented below share a single source sample, sequenced in a study of human T cells and chemical hapten exposure. The time point here: patch test 1, 2 weeks after DPC sensitization. Indicated treatment: therapeutic diphenylcyclopropenone sensitization with weekly scalp DPC. The starting material, unfractionated whole blood, was used for total RNA extraction. TCRdb reanalysed the RACE reads using MiXCR and keeps one entry per CDR3 protein. The sample consists of some 38,000 distinct CDR3 sequences, 6% to 7% of them appearing once. Sample: whole blood, taken in connection with sensitization to the hapten diphenylcyclopropenone (DPC). These receptors originate from a woman in her 30s with alopecia areata. Some clones in this sample may be carry-over from other donors' samples.

By proportion, this clonotype is medium-sized. The V call is TRBV6-5, the J call TRBJ1-1; 11 nucleotides align to TRBD1. J gave up 6 bases and V 1 base, and 4 bases lay outside the gene matches. Germline lookup yields CDR1 MNHEY and CDR2 SVGAGI. This CDR3 has 15 residues. CDR3 amino acids: CASSYLGQGGSEAFF. The CDR3, as DNA: TGTGCCAGCAGTTACTTGGGACAGGGGGGTTCTGAAGCTTTCTTT.

This clonotype showed up many times. This chain connects TRBV6-5 to TRBJ1-1; D gene uncertain. V dropped 6 bases and J dropped 3 bases, with 11 bases sitting between them. Germline CDR1 reads MNHEY; CDR2 reads SVGAGI. The CDR3 extends over 13 amino acids. The CDR3 loop is CASRTGPHTEAFF. The DNA for the CDR3 is TGTGCCAGCAGGACCGGGCCCCACACTGAAGCTTTCTTT.

This clonotype was recorded many times. This chain connects TRBV4-2 to TRBJ2-3, with D perhaps matching TRBD1 (5 bases). Between the trimmed V and J ends, which lost 0 bases and 4 bases, there was a span of 14 bases. Germline assignment: CDR1 LGHNA and CDR2 YNFKEQ. This CDR3 contains 16 residues. CDR3 region: CASSQEMGQGADTQYF. As DNA, the CDR3 is TGTGCCAGCAGCCAAGAGATGGGTCAGGGCGCAGATACGCAGTATTTT.

V usage is TRBV18 and J usage is TRBJ2-1; 9 bases match TRBD2. This CDR3 has 17 residues. CDR1 KGHSH and CDR2 LQKENI come from the germline V gene. V shed 0 bases, J shed 4 bases, and the junction held 7 bases outside the gene matches. The chain's CDR3 is CASSPPTSGTPYNEQFF. CDR3 DNA: TGTGCCAGCTCACCACCGACTAGCGGTACACCTTACAATGAGCAGTTCTTC.

The sample holds a few counts of this clonotype. The chain employs TRBV29-1 and TRBJ1-1, with D unresolved. The germline gives CDR1 SQVTM, CDR2 ANQGSEA. The ends were cut back, 0 bases at V and 3 bases at J, with 8 bases in the middle. This CDR3 spans 13 amino acids. The chain's CDR3 is CSVEDSPYTEAFF. The CDR3 coding sequence is TGCAGCGTTGAAGACAGCCCATACACTGAAGCTTTCTTT.

In its sample, this clonotype was seen many times. The rearrangement joins TRBV15 to TRBJ2-7; 8 nucleotides line up with TRBD1. The CDR3 length is 15 residues. Germline values: CDR1 LNHNV, CDR2 YYDKDF (reference sequence). V trimming: 7 bases; J trimming: 2 bases; junction bases outside the gene matches: 10. The CDR3 nucleotides are TGTGCCACCACCGCTGACAGGGGCGATACCTACGAGCAGTACTTC. It codes for CATTADRGDTYEQYF.

The CDR3 DNA is TGTGCCAGCAGCGGGATATTTAGCGAAATGACAGATACGCAGTATTTT. The encoded protein is CASSGIFSEMTDTQYF. The V gene is TRBV5-6, the J gene TRBJ2-3, with a tentative D call TRBD2 (5 bases). From germline, CDR1 is SGHDT and CDR2 YYEEEE. The CDR3 has 16 residues. Deletions cut 4 bases from V and 3 bases from J, with 18 bases between.

The rearrangement uses TRBV28 and TRBJ2-2; 11 positions agree with TRBD1. V was clipped by 3 bases and J by 7 bases; unmatched bases: 4. Per the germline V gene, CDR1 is MDHEN and CDR2 is SYDVKM. This CDR3 has 15 residues. The chain's CDR3 is CASSFGQGAGGELFF. DNA for the CDR3: TGTGCCAGCAGTTTCGGACAGGGGGCTGGCGGGGAGCTGTTTTTT.

This clonotype was recorded many times. The chain uses TRBV12-3 or TRBV12-4 and TRBJ1-5; D may be TRBD1 (6 bases). The CDR3 runs 14 residues. V was shortened by 3 bases and J by 7 bases, with 13 bases between the two germline ends. The chain's CDR3 is CASSFGAGEQPQHF. CDR3 DNA: TGTGCCAGCAGTTTTGGGGCAGGGGAGCAGCCCCAGCATTTT.

This clonotype was seen repeatedly, ten times or more. V usage is TRBV18 and J usage is TRBJ1-1; 8 nucleotides line up with TRBD1. In germline, CDR1 is KGHSH, CDR2 LQKENI. This CDR3 comprises 15 residues. Trimming removed 3 bases from V and 3 bases from J; junction bases left unmatched: 6. The CDR3 coding sequence is TGTGCCAGCTCACCCCAGGGGGCTGTGGACACTGAAGCTTTCTTT. Translating it yields CASSPQGAVDTEAFF.

There are a few counts of this clonotype. Compared with germline, one end of the junction differs, possibly owing to a read error. The chain uses TRBV29-1 and TRBJ2-1; 13 positions agree with TRBD2. Germline V gene data show CDR1 as SQVTM and CDR2 as ANQGSEA. CDR3 length equals 17 residues. CDR3 bases: TGCAGCGTGGAAGGACTAGCGGGGGCCTTCTCCTACAATGAGCAGTTCTTC. Protein sequence: CSVEGLAGAFSYNEQFF.

The chain links TRBV19 to TRBJ1-5; D is uncertain. The CDR3 length is 12 residues. Trimming stripped 5 bases from V and 3 bases from J, with 5 bases between. Germline CDR1 LNHDA, CDR2 SQIVND (reference sequence). In DNA form, the CDR3 reads TGTGCCAGTAGTCTGTACAATCAGCCCCAGCATTTT. Amino acids: CASSLYNQPQHF.

In this sample, this clonotype turned up many times. The genes are TRBV7-9 and TRBJ2-1, with D possibly TRBD1 on 6 matching bases. Germline CDR1 and CDR2: SEHNR and FQNEAQ (reference sequence). CDR3 length: 17 amino acids. The V end lost 5 bases, the J end lost 1 base, and 18 bases lay between the germline ends. The CDR3 loop reads CASSRSQGSLSYNEQFF. CDR3 DNA: TGTGCCAGCAGCCGCTCGCAGGGGTCCTTATCCTACAATGAGCAGTTCTTC. Full variable domain (outside the CDR3, taken from reference TRBV7-9 and TRBJ2-1): DTGVSQNPRHKITKRGQNVTFRCDPISEHNRLYWYRQTLGQGPEFLTYFQNEAQLEKSRLLSDRFSAERPKGSFSTLEIQRTEQGDSAMYLCASSRSQGSLSYNEQFFGPGTRLTVL.

The CDR3 nucleotides read TGCAGTGCTAGAGATGTGCCCGGGACAGACCCTAACACAGATACGCAGTATTTT. This codes for CSARDVPGTDPNTDTQYF. The rearrangement links TRBV20-1 to TRBJ2-3; 7 bases align to TRBD1. J was trimmed by 2 bases and V by 0 bases; bases with no gene match: 14. Germline V gene data show CDR1 as DFQATT and CDR2 as SNEGSKA (reference sequence). This CDR3 comprises 18 residues.

This clonotype was seen only a few times. The gene calls are TRBV5-1 and TRBJ1-1; D remains ambiguous. From germline, CDR1 is SGHRS and CDR2 YFSETQ. V lost 1 base to trimming and J lost 8 bases, with 9 bases between them. CDR3 length: 12 residues. Here the CDR3 reads CASSLIGWEAFF. CDR3 bases: TGCGCCAGCAGCTTGATAGGGTGGGAAGCTTTCTTT.

This clonotype was found a few times. This chain's CDR3 is CASSHGLAGDPYEQYF. DNA for the CDR3: TGTGCCAGCAGCCACGGACTAGCGGGGGATCCCTACGAGCAGTACTTC. The chain links TRBV14 to TRBJ2-7; 13 nucleotides match TRBD2. V dropped 3 bases and J dropped 2; count of bases not matched to a gene: 4. CDR3 length: 16 residues. The germline gives CDR1 SGHDN, CDR2 FVKESK.

This clonotype was seen ten or more times. V is TRBV28 and J is TRBJ1-4; no firm D call. V was cut by 4 bases and J by 6 bases, with 24 bases left in between. The CDR3 runs to 18 residues. Germline V CDR1 and CDR2: MDHEN, SYDVKM. CDR3: CASSSFPPYNREDEKLFF. The DNA of the CDR3 is TGTGCCAGCAGTTCTTTTCCTCCTTATAACAGAGAAGATGAAAAACTGTTTTTT.

The table lists this clonotype with many counts. The chain carries TRBV7-9 and TRBJ2-7; D assignment may be TRBD1 or TRBD2 (5 bases each). The V and J ends lost 3 bases and 5 bases respectively, with 11 bases between them. The CDR3 spans 13 residues. Germline lookup yields CDR1 SEHNR and CDR2 FQNEAQ (reference sequence). The CDR3 sequence: CASSFIGGDEQYF. The DNA for the CDR3 is TGTGCCAGCAGCTTTATTGGGGGTGACGAGCAGTACTTC.

There are many counts of this clonotype. V usage is TRBV2 and J usage is TRBJ2-6, with TRBD1 matching 9 bases. Germline CDR1 SNHLY, CDR2 FYNNEI. This CDR3 region has 17 residues. Unmatched junction bases numbered 9, after V lost 8 bases and J lost 1 base. CDR3 loop: CASHRGQGRSGANVLTF. CDR3 coding DNA: TGTGCCAGCCACAGGGGACAGGGTAGATCTGGGGCCAACGTCCTGACTTTC.

This clonotype showed up many times. The chain has TRBV6-2 or TRBV6-3 and TRBJ1-5; D perhaps matches TRBD1 (5 bases). V dropped 5 bases and J dropped 5 bases, with 10 bases sitting between them. This CDR3 is 13 amino acids long. Germline CDR1 and CDR2: MNHEY and SVGEGT. DNA of the CDR3: TGTGCCAGCAGTCAGACAGACGATCAGCCCCAGCATTTT. Its protein is CASSQTDDQPQHF.

CDR3 loop: CASSLGLSLGDTQYF. The CDR3 coding sequence is TGCGCCAGCAGCTTGGGGCTAAGCCTCGGAGATACGCAGTATTTT. The V and J genes are TRBV5-1 and TRBJ2-3; unclear D gene. Trimming took 0 bases from V and 5 from J, leaving 13 bases between them. This CDR3 has 15 residues. The germline V gene has CDR1 SGHRS and CDR2 YFSETQ.

The sample holds many counts of this clonotype. The chain uses TRBV24-1 and TRBJ1-3; TRBD1 agrees at 7 bases. This CDR3 has 13 amino acids. V lost 4 bases and J lost 7; bases outside the gene matches: 3. In germline, CDR1 is KGHDR, CDR2 SFDVKD. CDR3 in DNA: TGTGCCACCAGTGAGTCACAGGGGAACACCATATATTTT. The encoded protein is CATSESQGNTIYF.

The chain carries TRBV4-2 and TRBJ1-5; no definite D call. The germline V and J ends were trimmed by 1 base and 10 bases, with 14 bases remaining between them. CDR1 LGHNA and CDR2 YNFKEQ come from the germline V gene. This CDR3 has 14 amino acids. CDR3 nucleotide sequence: TGTGCCAGCAGCCAAGCTACAGCCCAGGAACCCCAGCATTTT. Residues: CASSQATAQEPQHF.

This clonotype occurred many times. The gene calls are TRBV4-1 and TRBJ2-3; D is uncertain. Germline assignment: CDR1 MGHRA and CDR2 YSYEKL. Trimming removed 1 base at V and 0 bases at J, with 17 bases between. This CDR3 spans 18 amino acids. CDR3 loop: CASSQGQPYSLSTDTQYF. For the CDR3, the DNA is TGCGCCAGCAGCCAAGGCCAGCCCTACTCCTTGAGCACAGATACGCAGTATTTT.

In its sample, this clonotype was seen a few times. CDR3 in amino acids: CASSAGMNTEAFF. The CDR3 nucleotides are TGTGCCAGCAGTGCCGGAATGAACACTGAAGCTTTCTTT. This chain connects TRBV12-3 or TRBV12-4 to TRBJ1-1; D gene unclear. The germline V and J ends were trimmed by 5 bases and 0 bases, with 7 bases remaining between them. There are 13 residues in the CDR3.

This clonotype was picked up a small number of times. J is TRBJ1-6 and V is TRBV27, with 7 bases matching TRBD1. Germline values: CDR1 MNHEY, CDR2 SMNVEV (reference sequence). J gave up 8 bases and V 5 bases, and 9 bases lay outside the gene matches. The CDR3 consists of 15 residues. In nucleotides, the CDR3 is TGTGCCAGCAGTATCCGGGACAGTTATCATTCACCCCTCCACTTT. It codes for CASSIRDSYHSPLHF.

This clonotype has at least ten counts. The rearrangement links TRBV20-1 to TRBJ2-1; D remains ambiguous. CDR3 length equals 11 residues. From germline, CDR1 is DFQATT and CDR2 SNEGSKA (reference sequence). The germline V and J ends were trimmed by 5 bases and 8 bases, with 10 bases remaining between them. The CDR3 DNA sequence: TGCAGTGCTGAGCTAGGCGATGAGCAGTTCTTC. Translating it yields CSAELGDEQFF.